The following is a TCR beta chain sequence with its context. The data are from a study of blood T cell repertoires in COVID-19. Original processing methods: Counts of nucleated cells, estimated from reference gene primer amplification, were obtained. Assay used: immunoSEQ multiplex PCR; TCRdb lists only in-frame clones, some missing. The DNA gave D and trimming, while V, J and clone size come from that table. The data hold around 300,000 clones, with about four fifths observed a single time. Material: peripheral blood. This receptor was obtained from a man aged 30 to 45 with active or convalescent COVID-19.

The CDR3 DNA reads TGTGCCAGCAGACTAGGACAGGGCGGGACTGAAGCTTTCTTT. Its protein is CASRLGQGGTEAFF. The J gene is TRBJ1-1, the V gene TRBV5-4; 8 positions match TRBD1. Losses at the gene ends were 5 bases for V and 5 bases for J; bases not matched to a gene: 8. CDR1 is SGHNT, CDR2 YYREEE, per germline (reference sequence). The CDR3 extends over 14 amino acids.